The clone carrying this T cell receptor (beta chain) was seen a few times. Its antigen is unknown. V shed 6 bases and J shed 5 bases, with 16 bases lying between them. The CDR3 is made up of 15 amino acids. CDR1 is SGHVS, CDR2 FQNEAQ, per germline. Duration under 3 months, a NOSPECS grade of at least 4, and a Clinical Activity Score of at least 3 characterized the ophthalmopathy patients. PBMCs were collected from a roughly 10 ml volume of fresh peripheral blood. RNA transcripts provided the source from which TCR beta CDR3 regions were amplified. Using the HTBI primer set, a first-round RT-PCR was run on the TCR CDR3. TCRdb itself ran the multiplex PCR reads through MiXCR, one entry per CDR3 protein. The table lists some 530,000 distinct CDR3 sequences, 22% of them singletons. This entry is derived from a study of T cells in Graves' hyperthyroidism and ophthalmopathy. Whole-study context: Peripheral blood was taken when the disease was first diagnosed, before any treatment began.

Study observations and caveats: Appearing also in blood were most of the thyroid clonotypes expanded above 0.001.

The sequence was obtained from an older woman with Graves' ophthalmopathy. Sequencing was done on a sample of blood. V is TRBV7-8 and J is TRBJ2-2; the D gene is possibly TRBD1 (5 bases). For the CDR3, the DNA is TGTGCCAGCAGGCCCCCAGGGCCCCAAACCGGGGAGCTGTTTTTT. It yields the protein CASRPPGPQTGELFF.